The present entry profiles one T cell receptor beta chain with its context. These data originate in a study of blood T cell repertoires in COVID-19. About the research overall: The samples span acute and convalescent COVID-19 from the United States, Italy and Spain. Sources were T cells, B-cell-depleted T cells, or PBMCs; the material itself was cDNA or gDNA.

V gave up 2 bases and J gave up 7 bases; unmatched junction bases: 4. The CDR3 length is 14 residues. Germline V lookup: CDR1 KGHSH, CDR2 LQKENI. Profiling relied on immunoSEQ multiplex PCR, and the TCRdb table lists in-frame clones only, not all of them. The table records 150,000 to 200,000 clones, approximately 86% of them present only once. The clonotype comes from a woman aged 80 or over in a cohort sampled during active or convalescent COVID-19. V usage is TRBV18 and J usage is TRBJ1-4; 7 bases agree with TRBD1. Sequenced material: peripheral blood. DNA for the CDR3: TGTGCCAGCTCACCAATACAGGGGAGTGAAAAACTGTTTTTT. As protein: CASSPIQGSEKLFF. Filled out from reference TRBV18 and TRBJ1-4, the complete variable domain reads NAGVMQNPRHLVRRRGQEARLRCSPMKGHSHVYWYRQLPEEGLKFMVYLQKENIIDESGMPKERFSAEFPKEGPSILRIQQVVRGDSAAYFCASSPIQGSEKLFFGSGTQLSVL.